The clone carrying this T cell receptor (beta chain) came up a few times. Beta-chain TCR CDR3 regions were amplified from RNA transcripts. HTBI-primed first-round RT-PCR preceded second-round multiplex PCR. From the multiplex PCR reads, TCRdb called clonotypes with MiXCR, one entry per CDR3 protein. Altogether approximately 1.2 million distinct CDR3 sequences are present, less than 45% being singletons, with the ten largest covering 11%. This entry is derived from a study of Graves' ophthalmopathy and Graves' hyperthyroidism. This receptor was taken from an adult man with Graves' hyperthyroidism. Sequencing was carried out using peripheral blood or thyroid tissue (not recorded which).

CDR3 DNA sequence: TGTGCCAGCAGCCTACCGATTCTGGGTGCGGGGGTGGAAGAGACCCAGTACTTC. It codes for CASSLPILGAGVEETQYF. The gene calls are TRBV7-8 and TRBJ2-5; TRBD2 aligns across 7 bases. Germline loops: CDR1 SGHVS, CDR2 FQNEAQ. The CDR3 has 18 residues. Unmatched junction bases numbered 18, after V lost 5 bases and J lost 3 bases.